The 22 T cell receptor beta chains in this list originate from one sample, sequenced in a study of shared clonotypes between healthy human individuals. Assay: immunoSEQ multiplex PCR; the TCRdb copy retains only in-frame clones and omits some. In the table there are roughly 200,000 clones, around 63% of which are singletons. The sequenced material came from memory CD4+ T cells sorted from blood. This sample's subset: CD45RA-negative fraction. Receptor source: a young man in good health.

The V gene is TRBV25-1, the J gene TRBJ1-2, with TRBD1 as a possible D gene (5 bases). V was cut by 6 bases and J by 4 bases, with 15 bases left in between. The CDR3 consists of 14 residues. Looked up from germline, CDR1 is MGHDK and CDR2 is SYGVNS. The DNA for the CDR3 is TGTGCCAGCAGCCCCCAGGGAGATCGCTATGGCTACACCTTC. It yields the protein CASSPQGDRYGYTF.

This chain connects TRBV4-2 to TRBJ1-1; unclear D gene. CDR1 and CDR2 (germline): LGHNA, YNFKEQ. V was cut by 0 bases and J by 0 bases, with 5 bases left in between. This CDR3 comprises 14 residues. CDR3 in amino acids: CASSQDAMNTEAFF. The CDR3, as DNA: TGTGCCAGCAGCCAAGACGCGATGAACACTGAAGCTTTCTTT.

The CDR3 reads CASSVQGTGYNEQFF. In nucleotides, the CDR3 is TGTGCCAGCAGTGTTCAGGGTACGGGATACAATGAGCAGTTCTTC. The gene calls are TRBV27 and TRBJ2-1, with D tentatively TRBD1 or TRBD2 (5 bases each). CDR3 size: 15 residues. From germline, CDR1 is MNHEY and CDR2 SMNVEV (reference sequence). The V end lost 5 bases, the J end lost 4 bases, and 15 bases lay between the germline ends.

The chain is built from TRBV14 and TRBJ2-3; D is perhaps TRBD1 (6 bases). Germline V CDR1 and CDR2: SGHDN, FVKESK. The CDR3 covers 12 residues. Trimming stripped 5 bases from V and 9 bases from J, with 12 bases between. CDR3: CASSETDRTQYF. In DNA, the CDR3 is TGTGCCAGCAGCGAGACGGACAGAACGCAGTATTTT. The complete variable domain, with remaining parts taken from reference TRBV14 and TRBJ2-3, reads EAGVTQFPSHSVIEKGQTVTLRCDPISGHDNLYWYRRVMGKEIKFLLHFVKESKQDESGMPNNRFLAERTGGTYSTLKVQPAELEDSGVYFCASSETDRTQYFGPGTRLTVL.

This clone was observed a few times. V gene TRBV29-1 combines with J gene TRBJ2-5; 7 bases fit TRBD1. V lost 4 bases, J lost 5 bases, and 7 bases stayed unmatched. The CDR3 is made up of 13 amino acids. From germline, CDR1 is SQVTM and CDR2 ANQGSEA. The CDR3 region is CSVGNRGHETQYF. The CDR3 DNA is TGCAGCGTTGGGAATAGGGGGCATGAGACCCAGTACTTC.

The rearrangement joins TRBV18 to TRBJ2-1; a weak D match, TRBD2 (6 bases). Germline CDR1 and CDR2: KGHSH and LQKENI. Between the trimmed V and J ends, which lost 3 bases and 10 bases, there was a span of 16 bases. There are 14 residues in the CDR3. CDR3 sequence reads: CASSPELAAGEQFF. DNA for the CDR3: TGTGCCAGCTCACCTGAATTAGCCGCGGGGGAGCAGTTCTTC.

This clone has at least ten counts. The V gene is TRBV27, the J gene TRBJ1-5; D remains ambiguous. The ends were cut back, 5 bases at V and 13 bases at J, with 15 bases in the middle. Germline V gene data show CDR1 as MNHEY and CDR2 as SMNVEV (reference sequence). The CDR3 sequence is 12 residues long. CDR3 sequence: CASSPTGRPQHF. The CDR3 nucleotides are TGTGCCAGCAGTCCGACCGGTAGGCCGCAGCATTTT.

This rearrangement joins TRBV5-4 to TRBJ2-1; no clear D gene. Germline CDR1 is SGHNT and CDR2 is YYREEE (reference sequence). This CDR3 spans 15 amino acids. Deletions cut 2 bases from V and 2 bases from J, with 11 bases between. The chain's CDR3 is CASSFLPAAYNEQFF. The CDR3, as DNA: TGTGCCAGCAGCTTTTTACCTGCGGCCTACAATGAGCAGTTCTTC.

This clone was seen ten or more times. The CDR3 is CASSRPGQGSYEQYF. For the CDR3, the DNA is TGTGCCAGCAGCCGGCCGGGACAGGGTAGTTACGAGCAGTACTTC. The chain employs TRBV5-4 and TRBJ2-7; 9 nucleotides align to TRBD1. With V trimmed by 4 bases and J by 4 bases, 9 bases remained unmatched. CDR1 is SGHNT, CDR2 YYREEE, per germline (reference sequence). This CDR3 is 15 amino acids long.

The chain uses TRBV7-9 and TRBJ2-5; 12 bases match TRBD2. V lost 3 bases to trimming and J lost 5 bases; unmatched junction nucleotides: 16. Germline CDR1 is SEHNR and CDR2 is FQNEAQ (reference sequence). This CDR3 comprises 19 residues. The CDR3: CASSFFLAGGPVGTETQYF. The CDR3 DNA reads TGTGCCAGCAGCTTTTTCCTAGCGGGAGGGCCAGTGGGAACGGAGACCCAGTACTTC.

This clone appeared once. This CDR3 is CASSLAGTGGYEQYF. The CDR3 region has the DNA TGTGCCAGCAGTTTGGCCGGGACAGGGGGCTACGAGCAGTACTTC. The chain carries TRBV28 and TRBJ2-7; TRBD1 matches 11 bases. After removal of 3 bases from V and 3 bases from J, the junction contained 4 bases not matched to a gene. Germline CDR1 reads MDHEN; CDR2 reads SYDVKM. This CDR3 region has 15 residues. Full variable domain (outside the CDR3, taken from reference TRBV28 and TRBJ2-7): DVKVTQSSRYLVKRTGEKVFLECVQDMDHENMFWYRQDPGLGLRLIYFSYDVKMKEKGDIPEGYSVSREKKERFSLILESASTNQTSMYLCASSLAGTGGYEQYFGPGTRLTVT.

This chain links TRBV6-1 with TRBJ2-3, with 9 bases aligning to TRBD2. J gave up 5 bases and V 4 bases, and 10 bases lay outside the gene matches. The CDR3 has 16 amino acids. The germline V gene encodes CDR1 MNHNS and CDR2 SASEGT. The CDR3 spells CASSASLAGAQDTQYF. CDR3 bases: TGTGCCAGCAGTGCAAGCTTAGCGGGAGCACAAGATACGCAGTATTTT.

With regard to this clone: The junction departs from the called germline gene at one end, perhaps through a read error. The chain is built from TRBV15 and TRBJ1-4, with TRBD1 matching over 7 bases. The CDR3 is made up of 11 amino acids. Per germline, CDR1 LNHNV and CDR2 YYDKDF (reference sequence). CDR3 nucleotide sequence: TGTGCCACCAGCAGCTTCAGACAGGGCGGGTTT. This translates into CATSSFRQGGF.

This clone has just one count. This rearrangement joins TRBV2 to TRBJ1-2; tentatively, D is TRBD1 (5 bases). Trimming removed 3 bases at V and 4 bases at J, with 9 bases between. The germline CDR1 and CDR2 sequences are SNHLY and FYNNEI. This CDR3 region has 13 residues. The CDR3 sequence: CASSDYRSYGYTF. CDR3 DNA sequence: TGTGCCAGCAGTGACTACAGGAGCTATGGCTACACCTTC.

Comments on this clone: One junction end does not reproduce the germline sequence, and a read error may be involved. The chain joins TRBV18 to TRBJ2-5, with D possibly matching TRBD2 (5 bases). The CDR3 consists of 14 residues. CDR1 is KGHSH, CDR2 LQKENI, per germline. CDR3 sequence: CASSPPRGQVTQYF. CDR3 in DNA: TGTGCCAGCTCACCACCGAGAGGGCAAGTGACCCAGTACTTC.

As DNA, the CDR3 is TGTGCCAGCAGCTTAGCCGAGACAGACAATGAAGCTTTCTTT. Translated: CASSLAETDNEAFF. The chain recombines TRBV7-8 with TRBJ1-1, with D perhaps matching TRBD1 (5 bases). The V end lost 0 bases, the J end lost 7 bases, and 12 bases lay between the germline ends. Per the germline V gene, CDR1 is SGHVS and CDR2 is FQNEAQ. The CDR3 length is 14 residues.

This clone was seen more than once but under ten times. This rearrangement joins TRBV4-2 to TRBJ2-7, with D tentatively TRBD2 (6 bases). The ends were cut back, 3 bases at V and 2 bases at J, with 11 bases in the middle. There are 14 residues in the CDR3. Germline V lookup: CDR1 LGHNA, CDR2 YNFKEQ. The CDR3 nucleotides are TGTGCCAGCAGCCAGGGGGGTTCAACCTACGAGCAGTACTTC. Protein sequence: CASSQGGSTYEQYF.

The chain carries TRBV5-1 and TRBJ2-2; maybe TRBD1 (5 bases). The V gene's germline CDR1 is SGHRS and CDR2 YFSETQ. With 0 bases removed from V and 5 bases from J, the gap between germline ends came to 14 bases. The CDR3 consists of 16 residues. The DNA of the CDR3 is TGCGCCAGCAGCTTGGGGCGAGTAGGGGCAACCGGGGAGCTGTTTTTT. The encoded protein is CASSLGRVGATGELFF.

This clone has a single count. The chain joins TRBV5-1 to TRBJ2-7; 7 nucleotides agree with TRBD1. The CDR3 spans 14 residues. CDR1 and CDR2 (germline): SGHRS, YFSETQ. Germline trimming cut 3 bases from V and 5 bases from J; bases unmatched to any gene: 8. The CDR3, as DNA: TGCGCCAGCAGCTACTCCTCCACAGGGGACGAGCAGTACTTC. This translates into CASSYSSTGDEQYF. The full variable domain, rest sourced from reference TRBV5-1 and TRBJ2-7, is KAGVTQTPRYLIKTRGQQVTLSCSPISGHRSVSWYQQTPGQGLQFLFEYFSETQRNKGNFPGRFSGRQFSNSRSEMNVSTLELGDSALYLCASSYSSTGDEQYFGPGTRLTVT.

The V call is TRBV28, the J call TRBJ1-2; perhaps TRBD1 as D (5 bases). V lost 4 bases and J lost 13, with 13 bases in between. This CDR3 spans 11 amino acids. Germline CDR1 is MDHEN and CDR2 is SYDVKM. The CDR3 region is CASSSPTAATF. The CDR3 coding sequence is TGTGCCAGCAGTTCACCGACAGCAGCCACCTTC.

This chain uses TRBV5-1 with TRBJ2-2; TRBD1 agrees at 10 bases. The ends lost 6 bases at V and 4 bases at J; junction bases unmatched: 3. There are 14 residues in the CDR3. Germline V gene lookup returns CDR1 SGHRS and CDR2 YFSETQ. The CDR3 sequence is CASNRDRGTGELFF. DNA of the CDR3: TGCGCCAGCAACCGGGACAGGGGCACCGGGGAGCTGTTTTTT.

The rearrangement links TRBV29-1 to TRBJ2-7; a possible D gene is TRBD1 (5 bases). This CDR3 region has 15 residues. The ends were cut back, 4 bases at V and 2 bases at J, with 18 bases in the middle. Germline V gene lookup returns CDR1 SQVTM and CDR2 ANQGSEA. The CDR3 spells CSVGGRTGPTYEQYF. The CDR3 DNA reads TGCAGCGTTGGAGGTCGTACAGGACCCACCTACGAGCAGTACTTC.